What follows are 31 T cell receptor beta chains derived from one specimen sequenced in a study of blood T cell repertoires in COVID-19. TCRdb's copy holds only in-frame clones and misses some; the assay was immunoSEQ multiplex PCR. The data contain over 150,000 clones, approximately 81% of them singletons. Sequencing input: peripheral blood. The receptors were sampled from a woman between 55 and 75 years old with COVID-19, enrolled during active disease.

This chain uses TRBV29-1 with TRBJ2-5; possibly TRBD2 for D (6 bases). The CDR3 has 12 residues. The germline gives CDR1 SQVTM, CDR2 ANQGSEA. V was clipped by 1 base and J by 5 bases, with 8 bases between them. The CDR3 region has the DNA TGCAGCGTTGAAGGCCTAGCGGAGACCCAGTACTTC. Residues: CSVEGLAETQYF. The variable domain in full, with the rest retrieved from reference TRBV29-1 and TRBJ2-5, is SAVISQKPSRDICQRGTSLTIQCQVDSQVTMMFWYRQQPGQSLTLIATANQGSEATYESGFVIDKFPISRPNLTFSTLTVSNMSPEDSSIYLCSVEGLAETQYFGPGTRLLVL.

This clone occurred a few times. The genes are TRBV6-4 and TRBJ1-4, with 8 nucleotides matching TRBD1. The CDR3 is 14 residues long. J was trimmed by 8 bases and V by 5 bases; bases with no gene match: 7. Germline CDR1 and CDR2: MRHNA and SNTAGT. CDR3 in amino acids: CASSPDRGGEKLFF. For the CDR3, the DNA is TGTGCCAGCAGTCCTGACAGGGGAGGGGAAAAACTGTTTTTT.

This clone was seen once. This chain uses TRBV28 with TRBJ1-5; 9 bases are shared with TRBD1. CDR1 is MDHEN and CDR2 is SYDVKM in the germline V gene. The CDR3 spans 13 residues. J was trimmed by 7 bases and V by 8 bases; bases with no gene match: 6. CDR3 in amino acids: CASSQGASQPQHF. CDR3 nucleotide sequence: TGTGCCAGCTCACAGGGGGCGAGCCAGCCCCAGCATTTT.

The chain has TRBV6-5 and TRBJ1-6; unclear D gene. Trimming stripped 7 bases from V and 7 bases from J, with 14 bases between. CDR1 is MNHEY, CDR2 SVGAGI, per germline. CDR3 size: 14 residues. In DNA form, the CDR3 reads TGTGCCAGCATCTCCCTAGCGACAAATTCACCCCTCCACTTT. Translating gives CASISLATNSPLHF.

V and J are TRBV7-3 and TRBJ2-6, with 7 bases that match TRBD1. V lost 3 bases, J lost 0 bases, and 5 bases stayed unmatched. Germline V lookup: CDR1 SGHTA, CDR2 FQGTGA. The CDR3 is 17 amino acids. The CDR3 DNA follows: TGTGCCAGCAGCTTCGACGACAGGGACTCTGGGGCCAACGTCCTGACTTTC. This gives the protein CASSFDDRDSGANVLTF.

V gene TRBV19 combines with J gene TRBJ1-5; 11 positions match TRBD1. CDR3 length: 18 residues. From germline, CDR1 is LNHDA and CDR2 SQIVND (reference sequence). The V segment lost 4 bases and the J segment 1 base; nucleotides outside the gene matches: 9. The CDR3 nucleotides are TGTGCCAGTAGTAGCGCCCCCGGGACAGGGGGGAGCAATCAGCCCCAGCATTTT. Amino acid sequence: CASSSAPGTGGSNQPQHF.

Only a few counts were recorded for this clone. CDR3 sequence: CASSLTGATYSNQPQHF. In DNA, the CDR3 is TGTGCCAGCAGTCTAACAGGGGCGACATATAGCAATCAGCCCCAGCATTTT. The rearrangement joins TRBV6-6 to TRBJ1-5, with 7 bases identical to TRBD1. V shed 5 bases, J shed 0 bases, and the junction held 10 bases outside the gene matches. Germline V gene lookup returns CDR1 MNHNY and CDR2 SVGAGI (reference sequence). The CDR3 sequence is 17 residues long.

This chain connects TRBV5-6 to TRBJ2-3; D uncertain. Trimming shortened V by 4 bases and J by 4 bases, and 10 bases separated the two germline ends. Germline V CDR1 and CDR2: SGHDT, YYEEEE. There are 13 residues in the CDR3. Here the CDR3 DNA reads TGTGCCAGCAGCCTGACGACACCAGATACGCAGTATTTT. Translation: CASSLTTPDTQYF. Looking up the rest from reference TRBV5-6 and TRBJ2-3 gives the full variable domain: DAGVTQSPTHLIKTRGQQVTLRCSPKSGHDTVSWYQQALGQGPQFIFQYYEEEERQRGNFPDRFSGHQFPNYSSELNVNALLLGDSALYLCASSLTTPDTQYFGPGTRLTVL.

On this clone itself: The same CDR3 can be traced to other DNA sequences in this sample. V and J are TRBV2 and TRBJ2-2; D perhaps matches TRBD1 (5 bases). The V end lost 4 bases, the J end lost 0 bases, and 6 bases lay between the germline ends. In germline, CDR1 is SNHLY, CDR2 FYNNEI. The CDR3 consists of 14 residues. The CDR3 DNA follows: TGTGCCAGCAGTGGACAGTCGAACACCGGGGAGCTGTTTTTT. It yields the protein CASSGQSNTGELFF.

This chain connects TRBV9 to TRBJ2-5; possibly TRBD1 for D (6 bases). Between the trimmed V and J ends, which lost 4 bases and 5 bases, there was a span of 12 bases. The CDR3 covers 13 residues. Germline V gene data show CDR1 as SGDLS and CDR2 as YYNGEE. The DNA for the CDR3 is TGTGCCAGCAGCCTTACAGGGCCCGAGACCCAGTACTTC. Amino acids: CASSLTGPETQYF.

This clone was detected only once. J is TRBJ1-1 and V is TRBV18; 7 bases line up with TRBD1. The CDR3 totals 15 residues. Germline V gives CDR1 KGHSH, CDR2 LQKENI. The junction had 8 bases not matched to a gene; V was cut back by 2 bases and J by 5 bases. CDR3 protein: CASSPTGERGTEAFF. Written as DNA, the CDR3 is TGTGCCAGCTCACCAACAGGGGAAAGGGGAACTGAAGCTTTCTTT.

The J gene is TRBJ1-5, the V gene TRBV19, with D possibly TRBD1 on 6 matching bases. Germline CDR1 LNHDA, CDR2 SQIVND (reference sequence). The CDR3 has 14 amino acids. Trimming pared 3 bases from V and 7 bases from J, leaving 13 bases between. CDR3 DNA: TGTGCCAGTAGTATGCCAACAGGGAGCCAGCCCCAGCATTTT. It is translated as CASSMPTGSQPQHF.

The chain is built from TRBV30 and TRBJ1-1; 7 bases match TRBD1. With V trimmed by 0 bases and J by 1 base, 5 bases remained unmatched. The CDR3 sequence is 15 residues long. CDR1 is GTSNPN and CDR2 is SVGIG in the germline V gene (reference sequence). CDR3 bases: TGTGCCTGGAGTGTTGGCGGGACAGCGAACACTGAAGCTTTCTTT. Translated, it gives CAWSVGGTANTEAFF.

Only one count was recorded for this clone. CDR3 bases: TGTGCCACCCACCGGGACAGGTATAGCAATCAGCCCCAGCATTTT. Its translation is CATHRDRYSNQPQHF. This chain joins TRBV19 and TRBJ1-5; 8 nucleotides match TRBD1. V lost 10 bases and J lost 0; bases outside the gene matches: 8. Germline CDR1 reads LNHDA; CDR2 reads SQIVND (reference sequence). CDR3 length: 15 residues.

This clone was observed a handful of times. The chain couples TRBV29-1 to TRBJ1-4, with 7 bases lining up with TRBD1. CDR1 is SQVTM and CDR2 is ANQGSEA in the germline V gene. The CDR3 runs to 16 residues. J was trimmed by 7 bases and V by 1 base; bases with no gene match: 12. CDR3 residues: CSVEAQGGNFGEKLFF. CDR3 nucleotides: TGCAGCGTTGAAGCCCAGGGGGGTAACTTCGGTGAAAAACTGTTTTTT.

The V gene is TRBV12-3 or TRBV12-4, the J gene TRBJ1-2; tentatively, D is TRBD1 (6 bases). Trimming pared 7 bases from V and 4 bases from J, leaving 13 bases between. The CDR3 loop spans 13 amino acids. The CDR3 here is CASTSPGVYGYTF. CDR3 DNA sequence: TGTGCCAGCACCTCTCCAGGGGTCTATGGCTACACCTTC.

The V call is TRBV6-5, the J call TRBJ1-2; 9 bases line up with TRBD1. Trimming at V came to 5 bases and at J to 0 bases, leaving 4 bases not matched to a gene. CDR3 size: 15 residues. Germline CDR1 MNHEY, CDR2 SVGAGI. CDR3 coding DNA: TGTGCCAGCAGTAACAGGGGGCGAGCTAACTATGGCTACACCTTC. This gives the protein CASSNRGRANYGYTF.

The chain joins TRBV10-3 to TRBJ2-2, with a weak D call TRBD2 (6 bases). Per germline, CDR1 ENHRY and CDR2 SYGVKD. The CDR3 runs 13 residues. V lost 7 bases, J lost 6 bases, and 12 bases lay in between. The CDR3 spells CAIKPRGAGELFF. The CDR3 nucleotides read TGTGCCATCAAACCGCGGGGCGCCGGGGAGCTGTTTTTT.

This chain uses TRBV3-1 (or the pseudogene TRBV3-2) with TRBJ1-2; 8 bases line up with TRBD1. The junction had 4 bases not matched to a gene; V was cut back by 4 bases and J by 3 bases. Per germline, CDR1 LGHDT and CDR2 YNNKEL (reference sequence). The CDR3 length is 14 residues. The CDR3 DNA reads TGTGCCAGCAGCCGGACAGGGAGTTACTATGGCTACACCTTC. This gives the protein CASSRTGSYYGYTF.

The CDR3 sequence: CASSFSPSNTGELFF. The CDR3 bases are TGTGCCAGCAGCTTTTCCCCAAGCAACACCGGGGAGCTGTTTTTT. J is TRBJ2-2 and V is TRBV7-6; D call uncertain. The germline V gene encodes CDR1 SGHVS and CDR2 FNYEAQ. The CDR3 length is 15 residues. Trimming stripped 3 bases from V and 2 bases from J, with 10 bases between.

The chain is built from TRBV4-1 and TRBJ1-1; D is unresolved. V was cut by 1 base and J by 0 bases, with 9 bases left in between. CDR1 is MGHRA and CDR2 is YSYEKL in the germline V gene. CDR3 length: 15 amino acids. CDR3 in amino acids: CASSQGSVLNTEAFF. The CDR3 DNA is TGCGCCAGCAGCCAAGGGTCAGTTTTGAACACTGAAGCTTTCTTT.

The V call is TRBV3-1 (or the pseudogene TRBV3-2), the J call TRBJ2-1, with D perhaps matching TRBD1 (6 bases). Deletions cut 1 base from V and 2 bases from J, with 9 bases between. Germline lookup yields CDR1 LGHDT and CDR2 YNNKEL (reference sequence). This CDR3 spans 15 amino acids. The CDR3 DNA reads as TGTGCCAGCAGCCAAGGGACAGCGACCTACAATGAGCAGTTCTTC. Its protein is CASSQGTATYNEQFF.

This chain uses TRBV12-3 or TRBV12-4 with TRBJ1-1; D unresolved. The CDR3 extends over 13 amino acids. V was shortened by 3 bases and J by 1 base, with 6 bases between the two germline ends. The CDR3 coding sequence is TGTGCCAGCAGTTTGTGGCAGAACACTGAAGCTTTCTTT. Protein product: CASSLWQNTEAFF.

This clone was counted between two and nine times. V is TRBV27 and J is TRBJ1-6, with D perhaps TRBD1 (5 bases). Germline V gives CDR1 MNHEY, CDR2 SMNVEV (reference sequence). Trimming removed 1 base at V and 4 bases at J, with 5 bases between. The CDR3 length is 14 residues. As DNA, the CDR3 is TGTGCCAGCAGTTTATGGACATATAATTCACCCCTCCACTTT. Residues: CASSLWTYNSPLHF.

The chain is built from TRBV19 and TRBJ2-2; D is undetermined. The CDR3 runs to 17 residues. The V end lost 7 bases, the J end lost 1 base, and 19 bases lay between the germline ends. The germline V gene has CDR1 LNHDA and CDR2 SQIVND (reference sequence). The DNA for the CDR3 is TGTGCCAGTACCCCCCTTACTAATACACAGAACACCGGGGAGCTGTTTTTT. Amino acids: CASTPLTNTQNTGELFF.

In nucleotides, the CDR3 is TGCGCCAGCAGCTTACTGCCTATTTCCTACAATGAGCAGTTCTTC. Translation: CASSLLPISYNEQFF. The genes are TRBV5-1 and TRBJ2-1; D remains unclear. The CDR3 sequence is 15 residues long. V lost 2 bases and J lost 1, with 10 bases in between. Germline loops: CDR1 SGHRS, CDR2 YFSETQ.

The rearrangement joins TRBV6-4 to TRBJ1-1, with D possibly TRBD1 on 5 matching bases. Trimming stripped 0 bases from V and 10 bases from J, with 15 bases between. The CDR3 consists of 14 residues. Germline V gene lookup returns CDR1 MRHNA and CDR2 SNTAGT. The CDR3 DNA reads TGTGCCAGCAGTGACTCGGGCAGGGCTGGGGTAGCTTTCTTT. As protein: CASSDSGRAGVAFF.

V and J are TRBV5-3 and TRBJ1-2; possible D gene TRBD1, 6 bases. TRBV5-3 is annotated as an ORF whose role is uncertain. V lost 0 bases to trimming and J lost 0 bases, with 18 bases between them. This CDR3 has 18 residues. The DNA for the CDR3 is TGTGCCAGAAGCTTGGCCACGGGGGGCAGTTTCACTAACTATGGCTACACCTTC. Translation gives CARSLATGGSFTNYGYTF.

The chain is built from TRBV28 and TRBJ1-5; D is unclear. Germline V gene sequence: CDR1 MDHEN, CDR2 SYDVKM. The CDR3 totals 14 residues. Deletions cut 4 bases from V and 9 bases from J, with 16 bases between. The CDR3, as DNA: TGTGCCAGCAGTTCCGACCCAGCAAGGAGGCCCCAGCATTTT. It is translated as CASSSDPARRPQHF.

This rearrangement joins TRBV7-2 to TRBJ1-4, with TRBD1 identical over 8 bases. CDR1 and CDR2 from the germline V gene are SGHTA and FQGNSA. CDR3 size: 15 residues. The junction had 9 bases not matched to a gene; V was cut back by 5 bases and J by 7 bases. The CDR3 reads CASSLNRGYGEKLFF. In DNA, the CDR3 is TGTGCCAGCAGCCTAAACAGGGGGTACGGTGAAAAACTGTTTTTT.

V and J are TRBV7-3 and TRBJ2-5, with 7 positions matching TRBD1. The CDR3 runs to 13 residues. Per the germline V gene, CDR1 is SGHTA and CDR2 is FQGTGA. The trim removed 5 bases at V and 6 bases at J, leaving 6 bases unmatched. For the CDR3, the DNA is TGTGCCAGCAGCCTACTACAGGGGAAGACCCAGTACTTC. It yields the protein CASSLLQGKTQYF.